These 21 T cell receptor beta chains originate from one sample sequenced in a study of shared clonotypes between healthy human individuals. The table came from immunoSEQ multiplex PCR; TCRdb's copy has only in-frame clones and leaves some out. The top ten hold around 0.14% of the sample, which has millions of clones, 85% to 95% seen once. The sequenced sample consisted of naive CD4+ T cells sorted from blood. Subset meaning: CD45RA+ positively selected. These receptors were obtained from a man aged 18 to 30 in good health.

This rearrangement joins TRBV11-3 to TRBJ1-5; the D is unclear. V dropped 8 bases and J dropped 1 base, with 3 bases sitting between them. Germline assignment: CDR1 SGHNT and CDR2 YENEEA. This CDR3 comprises 11 residues. DNA of the CDR3: TGTGCCAGCCGAAGCAATCAGCCCCAGCATTTT. Residues: CASRSNQPQHF.

The chain combines TRBV19 with TRBJ1-1; D remains unclear. The CDR3 totals 12 residues. Germline V CDR1 and CDR2: LNHDA, SQIVND (reference sequence). V lost 7 bases and J lost 5, with 11 bases in between. The CDR3 DNA sequence: TGTGCCAGTATGTGGACGTCAACTGAAGCTTTCTTT. Translating gives CASMWTSTEAFF.

In its sample, this clone was seen once. The junction differs from germline at one of its ends, possibly a read error. The CDR3 loop is CASSAGTWTVF. In DNA form, the CDR3 reads TGCGCCAGCAGTGCGGGAACCTGGACGGTCTTC. The chain links TRBV10-2 to TRBJ2-1, with D perhaps TRBD2 (5 bases). Per germline, CDR1 WSHSY and CDR2 SAAADI. This CDR3 has 11 amino acids.

The chain employs TRBV5-6 and TRBJ1-6, with 8 bases aligning to TRBD1. CDR1 SGHDT and CDR2 YYEEEE come from the germline V gene. This CDR3 is built from 15 residues. V lost 3 bases and J lost 4; bases outside the gene matches: 3. The CDR3, as DNA: TGTGCCAGCAGCTCCGGGACAGGATATAATTCACCCCTCCACTTT. Amino acid sequence: CASSSGTGYNSPLHF.

V usage is TRBV30 and J usage is TRBJ2-3; 9 bases fit TRBD2. Trimming at V came to 2 bases and at J to 3 bases, leaving 9 bases not matched to a gene. Germline CDR1 is GTSNPN and CDR2 is SVGIG (reference sequence). The CDR3 has 16 amino acids. CDR3 sequence (DNA): TGTGCCTGGAGTCCGGGGGGCGGGAGGGCGACAGATACGCAGTATTTT. Protein: CAWSPGGGRATDTQYF.

This chain connects TRBV6-1 to TRBJ2-5; TRBD2 matches 12 bases. The CDR3 loop spans 15 amino acids. V shed 8 bases and J 1 base; nucleotides not matched to a gene: 5. CDR1 is MNHNS, CDR2 SASEGT, per germline. The CDR3 region is CASDLAGGVQETQYF. The CDR3 coding sequence is TGTGCCAGCGATCTAGCGGGGGGGGTCCAAGAGACCCAGTACTTC.

The genes are TRBV5-1 and TRBJ2-2; TRBD1 matches at 8 bases. J gave up 7 bases and V 4 bases, and 6 bases lay outside the gene matches. Germline V CDR1 and CDR2: SGHRS, YFSETQ. CDR3 size: 14 residues. The CDR3 spells CASSQDREDGELFF. The CDR3 DNA is TGCGCCAGCAGCCAGGACAGGGAGGACGGGGAGCTGTTTTTT.

The chain joins TRBV7-2 to TRBJ1-2; no firm D call. Trimming pared 4 bases from V and 4 bases from J, leaving 13 bases between. Germline CDR1 is SGHTA and CDR2 is FQGNSA. CDR3 size: 14 residues. CDR3 loop: CASSSREAPYGYTF. The CDR3 nucleotides read TGTGCCAGCAGCTCCCGGGAGGCTCCCTATGGCTACACCTTC.

The chain combines TRBV4-1 with TRBJ2-2, with 12 bases fitting TRBD2. Trimming took 7 bases from V and 4 from J; bases not matched to a gene: 10. Germline CDR1 reads MGHRA; CDR2 reads YSYEKL. The CDR3 runs 17 residues. The CDR3 loop is CASTLLAGGLITGELFF. The DNA for the CDR3 is TGCGCCAGCACCCTACTAGCGGGAGGTCTTATCACCGGGGAGCTGTTTTTT.

CDR3 sequence reads: CASSSGLAGGRTGELFF. CDR3 nucleotides: TGTGCCAGCAGCTCGGGACTAGCGGGGGGTCGGACCGGGGAGCTGTTTTTT. The rearrangement joins TRBV5-8 to TRBJ2-2, with 15 bases aligning to TRBD2. The germline V gene has CDR1 SGHTS and CDR2 YDEGEE. The CDR3 length is 17 residues. Trimming at V came to 3 bases and at J to 5 bases, leaving 5 bases not matched to a gene.

The count of this clone is one. The chain uses TRBV5-6 and TRBJ2-3; maybe TRBD2 (5 bases). This CDR3 has 18 amino acids. Trimming took off 0 bases at V and 3 bases at J, with 20 bases between the two ends. CDR1 and CDR2 from the germline V gene are SGHDT and YYEEEE. The CDR3 DNA reads TGTGCCAGCAGCTTGGAAGCGAGGGCTTACACTAGGACAGATACGCAGTATTTT. Its protein product is CASSLEARAYTRTDTQYF.

The V and J genes are TRBV5-4 and TRBJ1-1, with D tentatively TRBD1 (6 bases). Per the germline V gene, CDR1 is SGHNT and CDR2 is YYREEE (reference sequence). Trimming cost V 4 bases and J 1 base, with 11 bases left between them. The CDR3 loop spans 14 amino acids. The CDR3 region is CASSLRGGNTEAFF. Written as DNA, the CDR3 is TGTGCCAGCAGCCTCAGGGGAGGGAACACTGAAGCTTTCTTT.

V and J are TRBV19 and TRBJ2-2; D is perhaps TRBD1 (6 bases). The CDR3 has 15 residues. Germline V gene lookup returns CDR1 LNHDA and CDR2 SQIVND (reference sequence). V was cut by 11 bases and J by 4 bases, with 20 bases left in between. CDR3 bases: TGTGCCGCCCAAGGTGGGACAAGTCCCACCGGGGAGCTGTTTTTT. Encoded protein: CAAQGGTSPTGELFF.

The chain carries TRBV19 and TRBJ2-2; no reliable D call. In germline, CDR1 is LNHDA, CDR2 SQIVND (reference sequence). V dropped 4 bases and J dropped 5 bases, with 11 bases sitting between them. The CDR3 is 14 amino acids. The CDR3 region has the DNA TGTGCCAGTAGTACCCTTCTCCGAACCGGGGAGCTGTTTTTT. Its protein product is CASSTLLRTGELFF.

A remark on this clone: The sample has other DNA sequences that encode this CDR3 too. The V call is TRBV30, the J call TRBJ1-4, with D unresolved. The CDR3 has 11 residues. Germline CDR1 is GTSNPN and CDR2 is SVGIG (reference sequence). V was pared by 3 bases and J by 8 bases, with 7 bases between. The CDR3 loop is CAWSVKEKLFF. CDR3 DNA sequence: TGTGCCTGGAGCGTTAAAGAAAAACTGTTTTTT.

The V call is TRBV4-1, the J call TRBJ1-5; TRBD1 matches at 9 bases. V was pared by 4 bases and J by 6 bases, with 13 bases of the junction left unmatched. In germline, CDR1 is MGHRA, CDR2 YSYEKL. The CDR3 length is 17 residues. The CDR3 coding sequence is TGCGCCAGCAGCCCCCGACATACAGGGGGCGCACCTCAGCCCCAGCATTTT. Amino acid sequence: CASSPRHTGGAPQPQHF.

CDR3 bases: TGTGCCAGCAGTCCCCACGGGACAGGGGGCGAGCAGTACTTC. Its protein product is CASSPHGTGGEQYF. V is TRBV6-1 and J is TRBJ2-7; 11 positions agree with TRBD1. Germline assignment: CDR1 MNHNS and CDR2 SASEGT. This CDR3 contains 14 residues. Trimming removed 5 bases from V and 6 bases from J; junction bases left unmatched: 6.

The genes are TRBV27 and TRBJ1-2; no clear D gene. The V gene's germline CDR1 is MNHEY and CDR2 SMNVEV (reference sequence). The CDR3 has 13 residues. Trimming left V 2 bases short and J 3 bases short, with 7 bases between. CDR3 region: CASSLKGDYGYTF. The CDR3, as DNA: TGTGCCAGCAGTTTAAAGGGTGACTATGGCTACACCTTC.

The V call is TRBV9, the J call TRBJ1-3; no reliable D call. Between the trimmed V and J ends, which lost 6 bases and 3 bases, there was a span of 13 bases. Germline CDR1 reads SGDLS; CDR2 reads YYNGEE. The CDR3 is 14 residues long. CDR3 sequence reads: CASTPDIGGNTIYF. In DNA form, the CDR3 reads TGTGCCAGCACCCCCGACATTGGTGGAAACACCATATATTTT.

V is TRBV7-2 and J is TRBJ1-2, with TRBD1 as a possible D gene (5 bases). Per the germline V gene, CDR1 is SGHTA and CDR2 is FQGNSA. This CDR3 has 15 amino acids. The V gene lost 1 base and the J gene lost 4 bases, with 13 bases spanning the gap. CDR3: CASSLEQGSRYGYTF. In nucleotides, the CDR3 is TGTGCCAGCAGCTTAGAGCAGGGTTCACGCTATGGCTACACCTTC.

This chain links TRBV30 with TRBJ2-3; TRBD1 agrees at 8 bases. V lost 7 bases and J lost 2; bases outside the gene matches: 5. The CDR3 sequence is 13 residues long. Germline V gene lookup returns CDR1 GTSNPN and CDR2 SVGIG (reference sequence). The DNA of the CDR3 is TGTGCCTTTGACAGGGGAACCACAGATACGCAGTATTTT. This codes for CAFDRGTTDTQYF. Based on the CDR3 plus reference TRBV30 and TRBJ2-3, the full variable domain is SQTIHQWPATLVQPVGSPLSLECTVEGTSNPNLYWYRQAAGRGLQLLFYSVGIGQISSEVPQNLSASRPQDRQFILSSKKLLLSDSGFYLCAFDRGTTDTQYFGPGTRLTVL.